A selection of T cell receptor beta chains follows, all from one sample in a study of T-cell reconstitution after alpha-beta-depleted transplantation in children. TCRdb reprocessed the PCR reads with MiXCR, giving one entry per CDR3 protein. The sample yields about 690,000 distinct CDR3 sequences, around 16% seen once. Here the sequenced sample was PBMCs from the stem cell graft donor, taken from the stem cell graft. The receptors here all came from a human donor who donated a stem cell graft to a child with acute myeloid leukemia. Both conserved end residues are part of each CDR3. A D gene is named only where the DNA matches it firmly. The size of a clone is reported for some rows only, either as once, few or many, or as a class for expanded clones.

many	TRBV20-1	-	TRBJ1-5	CSARGDWRQPQHF	TGCAGTGCCCGAGGGGATTGGCGGCAGCCCCAGCATTTT
many	TRBV4-3	-	TRBJ1-2	CASSRQSQGTGYTF	TGCGCCAGCAGCAGGCAGAGTCAGGGGACCGGCTACACCTTC
-	TRBV6-5	-	TRBJ2-4	CASSYSGAKNIQYF	TGTGCCAGCAGTTACTCAGGGGCCAAAAACATTCAGTACTTC
many	TRBV7-6	-	TRBJ2-5	CASSLQGRLETQYF	TGTGCCAGCAGCTTACAGGGGAGGTTAGAGACCCAGTACTTC
once	TRBV21-1	-	TRBJ2-4	CASSKTSPGQCWQNIQYF	TGTGCCAGCAGCAAAACTTCTCCGGGACAGTGTTGGCAAAACATTCAGTACTTC
-	TRBV7-8	-	TRBJ2-1	CASSLNLGSSYNEQFF	TGTGCCAGCAGCTTAAATTTGGGTAGCTCCTACAATGAGCAGTTCTTC
-	TRBV5-5	-	TRBJ2-5	CASSLAGGGKETQYF	TGTGCCAGCAGCTTGGCCGGGGGAGGAAAAGAGACCCAGTACTTC
many	TRBV12-3/TRBV12-4	-	TRBJ1-6	CASSKQVSPLHF	TGTGCCAGCAGTAAACAGGTTTCACCCCTCCACTTT
many	TRBV20-1	-	TRBJ1-5	CSARWPGLYSNQPQHF	TGCAGTGCTAGATGGCCGGGGTTATATAGCAATCAGCCCCAGCATTTT
-	TRBV7-9	-	TRBJ1-4	CASSEGGATNEKLFF	TGTGCCAGCAGCGAAGGGGGTGCAACTAATGAAAAACTGTTTTTT
-	TRBV4-3	-	TRBJ1-3	CASSPLINSGNTIYF	TGCGCCAGCAGCCCCCTCATAAACTCTGGAAACACCATATATTTT
many	TRBV28	-	TRBJ1-2	CASSLTAFYGYTF	TGTGCCAGCAGCTTAACAGCATTCTATGGCTACACCTTC
-	TRBV12-3/TRBV12-4	-	TRBJ2-7	CASSQDRQVYEQYF	TGTGCCAGCAGTCAAGACAGGCAAGTCTACGAGCAGTACTTC
-	TRBV7-8	-	TRBJ2-1	CASSLANGGSYNEQFF	TGTGCCAGCAGCTTAGCTAACGGGGGATCTTACAATGAGCAGTTCTTC
many	TRBV7-2	-	TRBJ1-2	CASSSGGGLGYGYTF	TGTGCCAGCAGCTCGGGAGGGGGTCTAGGCTATGGCTACACCTTC
-	TRBV9	-	TRBJ2-3	CASAGWVTDTQYF	TGTGCCAGCGCGGGATGGGTCACAGATACGCAGTATTTT
-	TRBV7-6	TRBD2	TRBJ2-3	CASSLRTSGGPDTQYF	TGTGCCAGCAGCCTCAGGACTAGCGGGGGACCAGATACGCAGTATTTT
many	TRBV28	-	TRBJ1-1	CASSLLSWRMNTEAFF	TGTGCCAGCAGTTTATTATCTTGGCGGATGAACACTGAAGCTTTCTTT
many	TRBV20-1	-	TRBJ1-5	CSARGRGRRNQPQHF	TGCAGTGCTAGAGGGCGGGGGCGGCGCAATCAGCCCCAGCATTTT
-	TRBV7-3	TRBD2	TRBJ2-5	CASSLRAGGQETQYF	TGTGCCAGCAGCTTACGAGCGGGGGGCCAAGAGACCCAGTACTTC
many	TRBV29-1	TRBD2	TRBJ2-1	CSVTGTSGLEQFF	TGCAGCGTTACCGGGACTAGCGGCCTTGAGCAGTTCTTC
many	TRBV29-1	-	TRBJ1-2	CSVIRGDYGYTF	TGCAGCGTCATACGGGGGGACTATGGCTACACCTTC
-	TRBV29-1	TRBD2	TRBJ2-3	CSVGLAGPLTDTQYF	TGCAGCGTTGGACTAGCGGGGCCGTTGACAGATACGCAGTATTTT
-	TRBV12-3/TRBV12-4	TRBD1	TRBJ2-5	CASSLADRGRGTQYF	TGTGCCAGCAGTTTAGCCGACAGGGGGCGGGGGACCCAGTACTTC
-	TRBV7-9	-	TRBJ2-3	CASGDAGGFPSDTQYF	TGTGCCAGCGGGGACGCCGGGGGCTTCCCTTCAGATACGCAGTATTTT
few	TRBV7-3	-	TRBJ1-5	CAAGVNQPQHF	TGTGCCGCAGGGGTGAATCAGCCCCAGCATTTT
-	TRBV12-3/TRBV12-4	-	TRBJ1-3	CASSLGVLLGNTIYF	TGTGCCAGCAGTTTAGGGGTCTTGTTGGGAAACACCATATATTTT
once	TRBV12-3/TRBV12-4	TRBD1	TRBJ2-1	CASSLRPPDRVFGEQFF	TGTGCCAGCAGTTTAAGGCCCCCCGACAGGGTCTTCGGTGAGCAGTTCTTC
-	TRBV12-3/TRBV12-4	-	TRBJ2-3	CASKGYRTSTDTQYF	TGTGCCAGCAAGGGCTACCGCACTAGCACAGATACGCAGTATTTT
-	TRBV18	TRBD1	TRBJ2-5	CASSPSPPDREPSETQYF	TGTGCCAGCTCACCATCTCCCCCCGACAGGGAGCCATCGGAGACCCAGTACTTC
many	TRBV6-1	-	TRBJ2-1	CASRAIYSGFQFF	TGTGCCAGCAGAGCTATATACTCGGGGTTTCAGTTCTTC
-	TRBV29-1	-	TRBJ2-7	CSVVGLAPGAVSYEQYF	TGCAGCGTTGTGGGGCTGGCCCCCGGGGCCGTTTCCTACGAGCAGTACTTC
-	TRBV11-2	-	TRBJ2-2	CASSLGRSGELFF	TGTGCCAGCAGCTTAGGTCGCTCCGGGGAGCTGTTTTTT
many	TRBV20-1	TRBD2	TRBJ2-1	CSARDLSTSGVSYNEQFF	TGCAGTGCTAGAGACCTTTCGACTAGCGGGGTGAGCTACAATGAGCAGTTCTTC
many	TRBV5-6	TRBD1	TRBJ2-7	CASRIGQAEQYF	TGTGCCAGCAGAATCGGACAGGCCGAGCAGTACTTC
few	TRBV19	-	TRBJ2-2	CASTPGGELFF	TGTGCCAGTACCCCCGGCGGGGAGCTGTTTTTT
-	TRBV5-5	-	TRBJ2-7	CASTIYSREQYF	TGTGCCAGCACCATATATTCCCGCGAGCAGTACTTC
-	TRBV9	TRBD1	TRBJ2-5	CASSVFRGQGAGETQYF	TGTGCCAGCAGTGTCTTTAGAGGACAGGGGGCTGGCGAGACCCAGTACTTC
many	TRBV20-1	-	TRBJ1-2	CSAQLLGSSKNYGYTF	TGCAGTGCTCAACTTCTGGGGTCCTCAAAGAATTATGGCTACACCTTC
few	TRBV24-1	-	TRBJ2-3	CATSDYRRKGTDTQYF	TGTGCCACCAGTGATTATCGCCGGAAAGGCACAGATACGCAGTATTTT
many	TRBV20-1	TRBD2	TRBJ2-3	CSAAAGGGADTQYF	TGCAGTGCAGCCGCGGGGGGCGGGGCAGATACGCAGTATTTT
-	TRBV7-2	-	TRBJ2-5	CASSFAGTLKETQYF	TGTGCCAGCAGCTTTGCCGGGACATTGAAAGAGACCCAGTACTTC
-	TRBV20-1	-	TRBJ1-2	CSAVLWDRNGYTF	TGCAGTGCCGTCTTATGGGATAGGAATGGCTACACCTTC
many	TRBV5-6	TRBD1	TRBJ2-1	CASSSLGTGSSYNEQFF	TGTGCCAGCAGCTCCCTAGGGACAGGAAGCTCCTACAATGAGCAGTTCTTC
-	TRBV6-1	-	TRBJ1-2	CASSRLGPSNYGYTF	TGTGCCAGCAGCCGGCTGGGTCCGTCTAACTATGGCTACACCTTC
-	TRBV5-1	TRBD1	TRBJ1-5	CASSLAGDRDQPQHF	TGCGCCAGCAGCTTGGCTGGGGACAGGGATCAGCCCCAGCATTTT
many	TRBV24-1	-	TRBJ2-1	CATSARPRKGGSSYNEQFF	TGTGCCACCAGTGCCCGTCCCCGGAAGGGGGGGAGCTCCTACAATGAGCAGTTCTTC
many	TRBV7-9	-	TRBJ2-5	CASSLGVLSETQYF	TGTGCCAGCAGCTTAGGAGTACTCTCAGAGACCCAGTACTTC
many	TRBV7-2	TRBD1	TRBJ1-6	CASSADRVSPLHF	TGTGCCAGCAGCGCCGACAGGGTTTCACCCCTCCACTTT
-	TRBV20-1	-	TRBJ1-2	CSARDRGVGDYGYTF	TGCAGTGCTAGAGATCGCGGGGTAGGCGACTATGGCTACACCTTC
many	TRBV6-5	TRBD2	TRBJ2-3	CASRPTSGAQYF	TGTGCCAGCAGACCGACTAGCGGGGCGCAGTATTTT